The table lists the clone carrying this TCR beta chain with a few counts. Its antigen is as yet unknown. The sample originates from a study of naive and memory T cell subsets. The study's findings and limits: Findings for naive and memory subsets could not be checked against ground truth. A few larger clonotypes appeared in naive repertoires, especially CD8, possibly memory cells re-expressing CD45RA.

Germline V gene data show CDR1 as DFQATT and CDR2 as SNEGSKA (reference sequence). The CDR3 contains 12 residues. Trimming removed 1 base at V and 6 bases at J, with 8 bases between. Both TRBC1 and TRBC2 were covered by a beta constant-region primer of two equimolar oligonucleotides. Nested alpha and beta constant-region primers with the SP2 primer drove four PCR rounds on ligated cDNA. Ligation attached a single-stranded oligonucleotide with a 12-nucleotide UMI and the SP2 primer to the cDNA 3' end. One entry per CDR3 protein, called by TCRdb with MiXCR from the UMI-ligation and nested PCR reads. This sample yields around 140,000 distinct CDR3 sequences, of which 22% are seen a single time; 0.085% to 0.11% belongs to the top ten. From the second PCR step, alpha and beta chains were amplified apart. Cells stained for CD3, CD4, CD8, CD45RA, CD27 and viability were sorted into four CD45RA/CD27 subsets.

The chain recombines TRBV20-1 with TRBJ2-3; D gene uncertain. This clonotype originated in a human donor in good health. Sequenced input: naive CD4+ T cells from blood. The CDR3 loop is CSARVMGDTQYF. CDR3 in DNA: TGCAGTGCTAGAGTTATGGGGGATACGCAGTATTTT.